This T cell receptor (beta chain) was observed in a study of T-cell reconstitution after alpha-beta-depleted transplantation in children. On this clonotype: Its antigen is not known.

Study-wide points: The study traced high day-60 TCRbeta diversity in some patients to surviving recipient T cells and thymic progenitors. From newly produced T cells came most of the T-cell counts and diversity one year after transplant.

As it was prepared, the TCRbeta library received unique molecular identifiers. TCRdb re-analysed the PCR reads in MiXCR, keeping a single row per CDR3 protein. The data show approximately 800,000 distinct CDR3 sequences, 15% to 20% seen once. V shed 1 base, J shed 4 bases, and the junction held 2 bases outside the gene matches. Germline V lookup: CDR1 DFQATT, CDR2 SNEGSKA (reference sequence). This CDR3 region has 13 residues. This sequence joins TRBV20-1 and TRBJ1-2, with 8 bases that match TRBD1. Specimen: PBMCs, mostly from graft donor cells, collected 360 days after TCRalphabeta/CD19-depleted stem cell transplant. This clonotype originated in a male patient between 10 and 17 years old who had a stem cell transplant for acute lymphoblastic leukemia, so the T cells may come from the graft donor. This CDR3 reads CSARGTGGYGYTF. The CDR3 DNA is TGCAGTGCTAGAGGAACAGGGGGCTATGGCTACACCTTC.